The rows below give T cell receptor beta chains drawn from one sample of a study of T cells in Graves' hyperthyroidism and ophthalmopathy. MiXCR, applied by TCRdb to the multiplex PCR reads, yields one record per CDR3 protein. The data contain tens of thousands of distinct CDR3 sequences, approximately 50% of them seen just once; the ten biggest clones take up around a third. The source material was peripheral blood or thyroid tissue (not recorded which). These receptors all come from a man aged 18-30 years with Graves' hyperthyroidism. Both conserved end residues are part of each CDR3. D genes are given only for firm matches. Expanded clones are given a class, and other clones once, few, many or no size at all.

j_gene | d_gene | v_gene | abundance | CDR3nt | CDR3aa
TRBJ2-5 | TRBD2 | TRBV12-3/TRBV12-4 | many | TGTGCCAGCGGGGGGGAGTCGGAGACCCAGTACTTC | CASGGESETQYF
TRBJ1-1 | - | TRBV19 | - | TGTGCCAGTAGGACCGGGCCCCGAGCGAACACTGAAGCTTTCTTT | CASRTGPRANTEAFF
TRBJ2-5 | - | TRBV4-3 | - | TGCGCCAGCAGCCCTCAGGCGTACCAAGAGACCCAGTACTTC | CASSPQAYQETQYF
TRBJ2-7 | TRBD1 | TRBV9 | - | TGTGCCAGCAGCCGGGGACAGGGCTACGAGCAGTACTTC | CASSRGQGYEQYF
TRBJ1-2 | - | TRBV2 | - | TGTGCCAGCAGTGAGTCAGGGACTAACTATGGCTACACCTTC | CASSESGTNYGYTF
TRBJ2-5 | - | TRBV7-9 | medium-sized | TGTGCCAGCAGCTTGTGGGAGACCCAGTACTTC | CASSLWETQYF
TRBJ1-2 | - | TRBV7-9 | - | TGTGCCAGCAGCTTAGAAACAGCTAACTATGGCTACACCTTC | CASSLETANYGYTF
TRBJ1-5 | TRBD1 | TRBV19 | once | TGTGCCAGTAGTCCCACAGGGGAATATCAGCCCCAGCATTTT | CASSPTGEYQPQHF
TRBJ2-5 | - | TRBV29-1 | - | TGCAGCGTTGATTTAGGGACACAAGAGACCCAGTACTTC | CSVDLGTQETQYF
TRBJ2-5 | - | TRBV15 | - | TGTGCCACCAGCAGAGATGGAGCGTACCAAGAGACCCAGTACTTC | CATSRDGAYQETQYF